One and the same sample provided the 9 T cell receptor beta chains below, sequenced in a study of CD8 T cells in ankylosing spondylitis. For these receptors, no antigen is known. Study findings and constraints: A TCR beta motif made of fewer than 10 highly homologous variants seemed typical of ankylosing spondylitis blood.

TCRdb processed the 5' RACE reads anew with MiXCR; each CDR3 protein has one entry. Of about 460,000 distinct CDR3 sequences listed, about 5.7% are singletons. Material for sequencing was blood, either unsorted or a sorted T cell fraction (not recorded which). Receptors were obtained from a male donor with ankylosing spondylitis.

This chain links TRBV5-5 with TRBJ2-1; D is unresolved. This CDR3 spans 13 amino acids. The germline V gene has CDR1 SGHKS and CDR2 YYEKEE (reference sequence). The V end was cut by 4 bases, the J end by 10 bases, with 15 bases between. As DNA, the CDR3 is TGTGCCAGCAGCCCCGGGCTCCTCAGCGAGCAGTTCTTC. Amino acids: CASSPGLLSEQFF.

This clonotype appeared many times. The chain joins TRBV20-1 to TRBJ2-1; 16 bases line up with TRBD2. Trimming at V came to 1 base and at J to 10 bases, leaving 10 bases not matched to a gene. CDR1 and CDR2 from the germline V gene are DFQATT and SNEGSKA (reference sequence). This CDR3 is built from 17 residues. The DNA for the CDR3 is TGCAGTGCTAGAGCGGGACTAGCGGGAGGGAGGTGGGACGAGCAGTTCTTC. It translates to CSARAGLAGGRWDEQFF.

The chain combines TRBV7-2 with TRBJ2-5; D not resolved. This CDR3 contains 13 residues. Trimming cost V 7 bases and J 7 bases, with 16 bases left between them. CDR1 and CDR2 from the germline V gene are SGHTA and FQGNSA. CDR3 loop: CASNSPTDWTQYF. The DNA of the CDR3 is TGTGCCAGCAACTCCCCCACTGATTGGACCCAGTACTTC.

This clonotype has only a few counts. The chain couples TRBV4-1 to TRBJ1-3; D not resolved. Germline loops: CDR1 MGHRA, CDR2 YSYEKL. CDR3 size: 14 residues. Deletions cut 3 bases from V and 4 bases from J, with 10 bases between. CDR3 bases: TGCGCCAGCAGCCAGATCCGGTGGGGAAACACCATATATTTT. Its translation is CASSQIRWGNTIYF.

This rearrangement joins TRBV28 to TRBJ2-3; 9 nucleotides align to TRBD2. The CDR3 spans 14 residues. Germline V gene lookup returns CDR1 MDHEN and CDR2 SYDVKM. V lost 3 bases, J lost 5 bases, and 3 bases stayed unmatched. CDR3 sequence: CASSFISGRDTQYF. The DNA for the CDR3 is TGTGCCAGCAGTTTTATTAGCGGGAGAGATACGCAGTATTTT.

This clonotype was picked up many times. The rearrangement uses TRBV4-2 and TRBJ1-1; D gene unclear. The CDR3 covers 14 residues. Between the trimmed V and J ends, which lost 1 base and 5 bases, there was a span of 11 bases. CDR1 is LGHNA and CDR2 is YNFKEQ in the germline V gene. The CDR3: CASSQGSRGTEAFF. CDR3 DNA sequence: TGTGCCAGCAGCCAAGGGTCCCGCGGGACTGAAGCTTTCTTT.

This clonotype was counted many times. The chain is built from TRBV20-1 and TRBJ2-5; either TRBD1 or TRBD2 may fit D (6 bases each). V shed 0 bases and J shed 3 bases, with 8 bases lying between them. CDR1 DFQATT and CDR2 SNEGSKA come from the germline V gene (reference sequence). CDR3 size: 13 residues. CDR3 bases: TGCAGTGCTAGAGAAGGGGGGAAAGAGACCCAGTACTTC. It specifies CSAREGGKETQYF.

This clonotype turned up a few times. The chain carries TRBV2 and TRBJ1-4; D gene unclear. V was shortened by 1 base and J by 8 bases, with 8 bases between the two germline ends. The CDR3 spans 13 residues. In germline, CDR1 is SNHLY, CDR2 FYNNEI. CDR3 in amino acids: CASSEGREEKLFF. The CDR3 region has the DNA TGTGCCAGCAGTGAAGGACGTGAGGAAAAACTGTTTTTT.

This clonotype was counted at least ten times. DNA for the CDR3: TGTGCCAGCAGCCTGATAGGGGGGTCGGTCACCGGGGAGCTGTTTTTT. Translated, it gives CASSLIGGSVTGELFF. The chain joins TRBV4-2 to TRBJ2-2, with D tentatively TRBD1 or TRBD2 (6 bases each). The germline V gene encodes CDR1 LGHNA and CDR2 YNFKEQ. The CDR3 runs 16 residues. Deletions cut 4 bases from V and 4 bases from J, with 16 bases between.